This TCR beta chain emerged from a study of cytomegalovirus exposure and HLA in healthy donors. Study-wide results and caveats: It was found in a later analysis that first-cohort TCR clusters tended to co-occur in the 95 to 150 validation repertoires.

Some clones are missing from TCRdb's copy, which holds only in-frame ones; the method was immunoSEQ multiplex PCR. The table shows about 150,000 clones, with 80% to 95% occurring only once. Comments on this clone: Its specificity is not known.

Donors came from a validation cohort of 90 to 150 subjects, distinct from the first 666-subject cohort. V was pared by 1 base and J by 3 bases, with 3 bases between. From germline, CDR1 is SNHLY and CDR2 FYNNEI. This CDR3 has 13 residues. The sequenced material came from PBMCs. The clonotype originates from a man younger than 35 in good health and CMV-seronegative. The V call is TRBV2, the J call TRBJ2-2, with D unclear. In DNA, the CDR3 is TGTGCCAGCAGTGAAGTCTACACCGGGGAGCTGTTTTTT. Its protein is CASSEVYTGELFF.